This T cell receptor beta chain derives from a study of read filtering for tumor transcriptome and immune sequencing (TCRdb year 2020). General notes on the study: The cohort was composed of some 16 male and over 13 female patients, with a mean age of about 65 years and an age range of about 45 to 90. Under revised international staging, about eight patients fell into R-ISS I, 15 to 20 into R-ISS II and over 5 into R-ISS III. Whole-transcriptome libraries were prepared with the TruSeq RNA Access Library Prep Kit after DNase treatment. TCR-region mapped reads per sample ranged from about 3.5 to 11 million with IR-seq versus only roughly 85 to 1,300 with RNA-seq. The study compared TCR repertoires from targeted immune repertoire sequencing and bulk whole-transcriptome sequencing run on the same bone marrow samples. A main aim was a read-filtering strategy for immune repertoire data, specifically whether clonotypes supported by a single read should be removed.

This clonotype was seen only a few times. Its target antigen remains unknown. Base qualities are missing; no much larger clone stands one base away. The trim is 0 bases for V and 2 bases for J, with a gap of 8 bases between the germline ends. Including cysteine and phenylalanine, the CDR3 has 14 amino acids. The sequence is cut down to CDR3 DNA, 42 bases in frame from base 1. CDR1 and CDR2 were assigned from the germline V gene as SGHAT and FQNNGV. Every patient had bone marrow sampled at the time of active disease. Ficoll-Hypaque density gradient centrifugation was used to isolate the bone marrow mononuclear cells. To remove myeloma plasma cells, the cells were labeled with CD138 magnetic microbeads on a MACS separator, and CD138-negative cells were then collected by negative selection. The purity of the isolated cells was checked by flow cytometry with CD138 antibodies on an Attune NxT. Total RNA was extracted using TRIzol reagent and was quantified on a NanoDrop spectrophotometer. For each patient, paired RNA-seq and IR-seq were run on the CD138-negative bone marrow sample from that patient.

What the research found in general, with its limitations: Single-read clonotypes made up roughly 81% of clonotypes but roughly 3.2% of total reads in IR-seq, and less than 75% of clonotypes and 40% to 45% of reads in RNA-seq. The sorted CD138-negative fraction was composed of a mixed bone marrow immune population rather than of purified T cells. Clonotypes were captured by IR-seq at much higher depth and more reliably than by RNA-seq, and smaller IR-seq throughput was sufficient for identification of most shared clonotypes. Removing single-read clonotypes increased the correlation between IR-seq and RNA-seq shared clonotype proportions.

TCR libraries were built from approximately 400 ng RNA with the Immunoverse kit, using molecular barcoded adaptors covering alpha/delta and beta/gamma chains. TCR library preparation used the same RNA that was used for transcriptome sequencing. Sequencing of the TCR libraries was done on an Illumina HiSeq 4000 with 2 x 150 cycles. From the authors' description of their analysis: With MiXCR, TCR reads were aligned to human V, D, J and C references and assembled into CDR3 clonotypes, with quality filtering and error correction included. The tcR package in R was used to analyze clonotype counts and gene usage diversity. Raw mapping reads were checked after the RNA-seq reads had been mapped by STAR aligner version 2.5.3a onto the human GRCh37 genome. To test how sequencing depth affects detected clonotypes, IR-seq fastq files were randomly downsampled with Seqtk 1.3. Through fastp at Q25 and MiXCR, TCRdb rebuilt clones from the public reads, retaining in-frame beta chains. For every CDR3 protein sequence, its rows merge into one entry that carries the most common genes and DNA. TCRdb, not the original authors, processed these V and J calls. This sample lists about 58,000 distinct CDR3 sequences; about 12% were detected once. The top ten constitute 16% of the sample.

Sample: a population of CD138-negative cells sorted from bone marrow. The label giving this sample's cell subset or site can be read as: bone marrow mononuclear cells depleted of CD138+ plasma/myeloma cells by negative magnetic selection. The TCR was taken from a donor aged 40 or over with multiple myeloma. Rearrangement joined TRBV11-2 to TRBJ2-7; the D segment could be TRBD2, given 5 matching bases. In nucleotides, the sequence is TGTGCCAGCAGCTTAGAAGGACTGACCTACGAGCAGTACTTC. Its product reads: CASSLEGLTYEQYF. This CDR3, with the reference TRBV11-2 and TRBJ2-7 proteins standing in past its ends, gives the full variable domain EAGVAQSPRYKIIEKRQSVAFWCNPISGHATLYWYQQILGQGPKLLIQFQNNGVVDDSQLPKDRFSAERLKGVDSTLKIQPAKLEDSAVYLCASSLEGLTYEQYFGPGTRLTVT.